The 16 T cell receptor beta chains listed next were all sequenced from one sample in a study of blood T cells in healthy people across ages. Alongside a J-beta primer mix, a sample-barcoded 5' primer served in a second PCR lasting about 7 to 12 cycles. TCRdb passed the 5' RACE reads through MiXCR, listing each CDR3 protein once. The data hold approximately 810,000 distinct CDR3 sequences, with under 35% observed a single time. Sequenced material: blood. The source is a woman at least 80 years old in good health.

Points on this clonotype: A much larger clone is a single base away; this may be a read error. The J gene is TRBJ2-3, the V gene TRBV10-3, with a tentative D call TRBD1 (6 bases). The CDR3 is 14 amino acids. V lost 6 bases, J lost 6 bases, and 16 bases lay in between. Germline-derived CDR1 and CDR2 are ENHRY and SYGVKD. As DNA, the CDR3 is TGTGCCATCAGGGAAGGACAGAATGTGGATACGCAGTATTTT. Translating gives CAIREGQNVDTQYF.

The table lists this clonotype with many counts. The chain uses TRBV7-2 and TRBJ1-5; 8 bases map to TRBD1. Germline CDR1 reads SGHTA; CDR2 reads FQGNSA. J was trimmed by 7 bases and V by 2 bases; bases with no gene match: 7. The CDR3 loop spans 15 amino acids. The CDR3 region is CASSLTGQGGQPQHF. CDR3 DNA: TGTGCCAGCAGCTTAACCGGACAGGGAGGGCAGCCCCAGCATTTT.

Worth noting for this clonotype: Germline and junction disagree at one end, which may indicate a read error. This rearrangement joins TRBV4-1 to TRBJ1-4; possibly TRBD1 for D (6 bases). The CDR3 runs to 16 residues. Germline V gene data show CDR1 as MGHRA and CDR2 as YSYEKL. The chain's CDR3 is CASSQVGTTTNERLFF. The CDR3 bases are TGCGCCAGCAGCCAGGTCGGGACAACAACTAATGAAAGACTGTTTTTT.

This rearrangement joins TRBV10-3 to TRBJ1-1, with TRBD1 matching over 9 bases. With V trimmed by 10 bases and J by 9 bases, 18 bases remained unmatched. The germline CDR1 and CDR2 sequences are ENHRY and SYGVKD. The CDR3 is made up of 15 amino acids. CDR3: CATNSAGTGKRKAFF. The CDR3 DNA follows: TGTGCCACTAATTCCGCAGGGACAGGGAAGAGAAAAGCTTTCTTT.

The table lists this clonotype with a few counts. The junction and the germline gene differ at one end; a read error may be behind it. This chain's CDR3 is CASSSTGKNTGAFF. CDR3 in DNA: TGTGCCAGCAGTTCGACAGGGAAAAACACTGGAGCTTTCTTT. The chain is built from TRBV27 and TRBJ1-1; 7 bases are a match to TRBD1. The germline gives CDR1 MNHEY, CDR2 SMNVEV (reference sequence). The CDR3 runs 14 residues.

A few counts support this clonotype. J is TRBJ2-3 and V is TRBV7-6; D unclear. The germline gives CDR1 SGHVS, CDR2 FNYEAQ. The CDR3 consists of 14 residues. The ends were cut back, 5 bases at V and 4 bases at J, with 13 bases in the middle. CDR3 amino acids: CASSTRRRSDTQYF. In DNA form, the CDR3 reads TGTGCCAGCAGCACCCGGCGTCGGTCAGATACGCAGTATTTT.

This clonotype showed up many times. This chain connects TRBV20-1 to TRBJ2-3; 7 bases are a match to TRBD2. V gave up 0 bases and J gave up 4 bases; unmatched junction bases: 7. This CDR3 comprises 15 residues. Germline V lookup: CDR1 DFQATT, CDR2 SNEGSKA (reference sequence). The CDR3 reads CSAREGGLGPDTQYF. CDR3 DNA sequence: TGCAGTGCTAGAGAGGGAGGACTAGGGCCAGATACGCAGTATTTT.

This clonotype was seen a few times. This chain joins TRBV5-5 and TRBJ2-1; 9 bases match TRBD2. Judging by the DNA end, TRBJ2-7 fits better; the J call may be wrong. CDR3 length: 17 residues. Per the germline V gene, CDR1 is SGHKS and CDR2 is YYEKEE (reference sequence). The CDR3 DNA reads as TGTGCCAGCAGCTTGACAAGCGGGGGGCTTACCTACAATGAGCAGTACTTC. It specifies CASSLTSGGLTYNEQYF.

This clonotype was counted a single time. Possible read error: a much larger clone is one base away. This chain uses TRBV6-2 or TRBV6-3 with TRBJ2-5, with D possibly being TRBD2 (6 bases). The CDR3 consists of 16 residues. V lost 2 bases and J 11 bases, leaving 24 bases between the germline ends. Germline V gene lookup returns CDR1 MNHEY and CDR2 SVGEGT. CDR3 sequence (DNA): TGTGCCAGCAGTTACCTAAAAACTAGCAATCTGGGAGAGCAGTACTTC. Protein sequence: CASSYLKTSNLGEQYF.

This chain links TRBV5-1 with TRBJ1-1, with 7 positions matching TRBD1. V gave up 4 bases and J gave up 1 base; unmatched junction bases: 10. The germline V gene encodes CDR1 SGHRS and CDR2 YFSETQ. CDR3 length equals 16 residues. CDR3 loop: CASSRNTGDQNTEAFF. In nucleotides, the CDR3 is TGCGCCAGCAGCCGTAATACAGGGGACCAGAACACTGAAGCTTTCTTT. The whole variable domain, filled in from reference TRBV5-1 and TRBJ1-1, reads KAGVTQTPRYLIKTRGQQVTLSCSPISGHRSVSWYQQTPGQGLQFLFEYFSETQRNKGNFPGRFSGRQFSNSRSEMNVSTLELGDSALYLCASSRNTGDQNTEAFFGQGTRLTVV.

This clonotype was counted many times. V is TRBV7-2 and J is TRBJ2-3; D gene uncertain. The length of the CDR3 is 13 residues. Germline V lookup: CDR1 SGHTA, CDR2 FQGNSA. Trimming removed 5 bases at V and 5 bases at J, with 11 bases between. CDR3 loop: CASSLDLIDTQYF. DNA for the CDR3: TGTGCCAGCAGCCTTGACCTCATAGATACGCAGTATTTT.

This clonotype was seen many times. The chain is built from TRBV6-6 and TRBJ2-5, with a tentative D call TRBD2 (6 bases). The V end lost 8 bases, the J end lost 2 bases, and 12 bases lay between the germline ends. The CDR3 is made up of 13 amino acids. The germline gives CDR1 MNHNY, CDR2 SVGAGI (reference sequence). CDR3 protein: CASRLEPQETQYF. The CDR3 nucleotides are TGTGCCAGCCGACTAGAACCGCAAGAGACCCAGTACTTC.

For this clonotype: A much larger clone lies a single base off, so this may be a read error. This CDR3 reads CASRLMRGPYEQYF. In nucleotides, the CDR3 is TGTGCCAGCAGGTTAATGCGGGGGCCCTACGAGCAGTACTTC. V is TRBV28 and J is TRBJ2-7, with D perhaps TRBD2 (7 bases). The CDR3 contains 14 residues. V gave up 6 bases and J gave up 2 bases, with 14 bases separating them. In germline, CDR1 is MDHEN, CDR2 SYDVKM.

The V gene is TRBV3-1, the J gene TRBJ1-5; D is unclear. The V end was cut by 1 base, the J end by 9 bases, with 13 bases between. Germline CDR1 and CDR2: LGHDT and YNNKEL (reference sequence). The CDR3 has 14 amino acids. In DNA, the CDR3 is TGTGCCAGCAGCCAAGGGACGGGGTCTTGGCCCCAGCATTTT. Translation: CASSQGTGSWPQHF.

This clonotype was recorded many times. CDR3 bases: TGTGCCAGCAGCATTTCCGGGACTACGCAGTATTTT. Translation: CASSISGTTQYF. The chain recombines TRBV7-2 with TRBJ2-3; the D call may be TRBD1 or TRBD2 (5 bases each). V was shortened by 5 bases and J by 8 bases, with 11 bases between the two germline ends. The CDR3 sequence is 12 residues long. Germline V gene lookup returns CDR1 SGHTA and CDR2 FQGNSA.

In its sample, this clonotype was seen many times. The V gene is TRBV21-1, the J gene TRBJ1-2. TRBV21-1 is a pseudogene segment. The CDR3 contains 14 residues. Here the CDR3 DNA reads TGTGCCAGCAGCAAAGTCGGGCAGCACTATGGCTACACCTTC. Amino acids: CASSKVGQHYGYTF.